The T cell receptor (beta chain) under discussion was sequenced for a study of naive and memory T cell subsets (dated by TCRdb to the late 2010s). Study-level background: An open-source, UMI-based TCR alpha and beta sequencing pipeline was applied to sorted naive and memory peripheral blood T cell subsets. The functional CMV T cell responses agreed completely with IgG serology results. RNA was DNase-treated and reverse transcribed with TCR constant-region primers, mostly using SuperScript III.

There are many counts of this clonotype. Its antigen is unknown. Base qualities were left out, and no much larger clone turns up one base away. Study-level results and caveats: Clonotypes were defined as single alpha or beta chain sequences, not paired alpha/beta receptors. A few larger clonotypes were found in naive repertoires, especially CD8, and these larger clonotypes were possibly memory cells re-expressing CD45RA. RNA-based TCR counts may be affected by expression changes linked to T cell activation and differentiation. TCR abundance followed a power law with an exponent that was different for naive and memory subsets but consistent across the three individuals. The repertoire findings for the naive and memory subsets could not be validated against a ground truth because none was available. After error correction, over 90% of naive TCR sequences appeared only once, giving much steeper abundance distributions than memory subsets. In both CD4 and CD8 cells, the Gini index increased while Shannon and inverse Simpson diversity decreased from naive through CM, EM and EMRA.

From the second PCR step on, the TCR alpha and beta chain libraries were amplified in separate reactions. CMV status of each donor was established by measuring IFNgamma production from CD4+ T cells after fresh PBMCs were stimulated overnight with CMV viral lysate. Using Miltenyi beads, CD4 T cells were first positively selected, and CD8 T cells were then positively selected from the CD4-negative fraction. Cells stained for CD3, CD4, CD8, CD45RA, CD27 and a live/dead dye were sorted on a BD Aria II into four subsets by CD45RA and CD27. Blood came from three healthy volunteers, each fractionated into CD4 and CD8 T cells and then into four differentiation subsets. Roughly 130 ml of peripheral blood was collected from each donor, and PBMC were isolated by Ficoll-Paque PLUS density-gradient centrifugation. Sorted cells were lysed in RLT buffer, and RNA was extracted with a Qiagen RNeasy kit and stored at -80°C.

Libraries came from UMI-ligation and nested PCR. To cover both TRBC1 and TRBC2, the beta constant-region primer consisted of an equimolar mix of two oligonucleotides. Four rounds of PCR, combining the SP2 primer with nested alpha and beta constant-region primers, were used to amplify the ligated cDNA. A single-stranded oligonucleotide carrying the SP2 primer and a 12-nucleotide UMI was ligated to the 3' end of the cDNA by T4 RNA ligase 1. Incubation of the ligation reaction was carried out at 16 degrees C for roughly 18-24 hours. To avoid over-amplification, PCR2 was usually performed as a SYBR Green qPCR and halted once a predetermined threshold was reached. Agencourt AMPure XP magnetic beads were used for all purifications after the first. Library amounts were measured by Qubit and library quality was assessed on a TapeStation, where the main peak was expected at around 650 bp. Pooled libraries were sequenced on an Illumina MiSeq with v2 2x251 paired-end kits, typically giving about 0.85-2 million reads per sample. Each sample's library went into the pool at roughly 4 nM, and roughly 4.5-7.5% PhiX was added to help with cluster recognition. The study's own analysis went as follows. Decombinator assigned V and J genes to Demultiplexor-processed FASTQ reads by tag matching, allowing a single base-pair mismatch. UMIs were used by Collapsinator to correct both sequencing errors and frequency errors arising from PCR heterogeneity. CDR3Translator translated TCRs and extracted CDR3s from the conserved cysteine to the FGXG phenylalanine, flagging non-productive sequences. Gini, Shannon entropy and inverse Simpson indices were computed after subsampling the repertoires to the same number of UMI-defined TCRs. Power-law fits to clonotype abundance distributions were performed by maximum likelihood within the linear range. On one naive CD8 sample, the pipeline and MIGEC gave similar UMI counts, unique TCR numbers and clonal distributions. One analysis removed from the naive repertoire any naive TCRs that were also present in any memory subset from the same donor. The repertoires were searched for just under 7,500 CMV-associated CDR3 sequences that had been compiled from VDJdb and a published dataset. TCRdb reprocessing: public reads trimmed at Q25 with fastp, clones called with MiXCR, in-frame beta chains kept. Identical CDR3 protein sequences are pooled into one entry, listed with their most common genes and DNA. The V and J calls come from TCRdb's annotation, not from the publication. For this sample there are 95,000 to 110,000 distinct CDR3 sequences; roughly 15% appear just once. The ten largest account for approximately 3% of the sample.

The V and J ends are trimmed by 8 bases and 4 bases, leaving 28 bases between them. CDR1 and CDR2 are drawn from the germline V gene (reference sequence): MNHNY, SVGAGI. From cysteine to phenylalanine, the CDR3 is 18 amino acids long. Only CDR3 DNA is held: 54 bases, read in frame from base 1. This receptor was taken from a human donor in good health. Sequencing was done on a sample of naive CD8+ T cells from blood. The sample's cell subset or site label, in plain terms: naive T cells, CD45RA high CD27+. The chain couples TRBV6-6 to TRBJ2-3; perhaps TRBD2 is the D gene, with 6 bases matching. The sequenced DNA is TGTGCCAGCTTTGGAAAAAGTACGGATTCGGGAGCCGCAGATACGCAGTATTTT. The resulting protein is CASFGKSTDSGAADTQYF.